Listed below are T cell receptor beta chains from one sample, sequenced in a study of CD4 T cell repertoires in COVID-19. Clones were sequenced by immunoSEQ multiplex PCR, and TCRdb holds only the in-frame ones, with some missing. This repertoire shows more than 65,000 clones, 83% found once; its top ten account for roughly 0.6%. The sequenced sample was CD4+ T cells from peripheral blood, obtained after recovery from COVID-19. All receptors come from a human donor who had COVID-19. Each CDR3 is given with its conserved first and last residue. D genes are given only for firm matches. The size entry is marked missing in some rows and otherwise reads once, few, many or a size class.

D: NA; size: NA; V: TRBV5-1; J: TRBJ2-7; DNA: TGCGCCAGCAGCTTGGCCTCCGGTAGCTTAAGCTCCTACGAGCAGTACTTC; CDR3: CASSLASGSLSSYEQYF
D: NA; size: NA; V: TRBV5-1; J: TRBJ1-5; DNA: TGCGCCAGCAGCTTGGCGGGCAGGGTGGACCAGCCCCAGCATTTT; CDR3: CASSLAGRVDQPQHF
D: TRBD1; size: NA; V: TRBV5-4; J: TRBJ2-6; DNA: TGTGCCAGCAGTGCCGGACAGGGCCGGTCTGGGGCCAACGTCCTGACTTTC; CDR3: CASSAGQGRSGANVLTF
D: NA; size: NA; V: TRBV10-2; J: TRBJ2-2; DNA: TGCGCCAGCAGTGATCTGGCGGGTCGGGGCACCGGGGAGCTGTTTTTT; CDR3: CASSDLAGRGTGELFF
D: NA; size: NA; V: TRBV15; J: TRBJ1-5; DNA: TGTGCCACCAGCAGAGAGTTGGCGCAAAGCAATCAGCCCCAGCATTTT; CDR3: CATSRELAQSNQPQHF
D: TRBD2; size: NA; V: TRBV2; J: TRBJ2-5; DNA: TGTGCCAGCAGTGCGGGGGGGCGAGAGACCCAGTACTTC; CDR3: CASSAGGRETQYF
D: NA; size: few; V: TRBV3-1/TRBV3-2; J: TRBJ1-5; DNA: TGTGCCAGCAGCCAAGGACGGCAGTCCAATCAGCCCCAGCATTTT; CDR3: CASSQGRQSNQPQHF
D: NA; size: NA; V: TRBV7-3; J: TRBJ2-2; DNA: TGTGCCAGCAGCCCCAATACCGGGGAGCTGTTTTTT; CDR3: CASSPNTGELFF
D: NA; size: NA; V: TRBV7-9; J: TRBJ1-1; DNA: TGTGCCAGCAGCCCGACTGGGGGTGAAGCTTTCTTT; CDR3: CASSPTGGEAFF
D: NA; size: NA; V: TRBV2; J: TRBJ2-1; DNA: TGTGCCAGCAGTGTAACCCGGGATATCTATGAGCAGTTCTTC; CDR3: CASSVTRDIYEQFF
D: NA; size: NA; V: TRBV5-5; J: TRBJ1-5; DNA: TGTGCCAGCAGCCTTTCCTTCAATCAGCCCCAGCATTTT; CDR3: CASSLSFNQPQHF
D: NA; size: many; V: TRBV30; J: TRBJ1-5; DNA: TGTGCCTGGAGTGTAGCAGGGGGCAATCAGCCCCAGCATTTT; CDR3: CAWSVAGGNQPQHF
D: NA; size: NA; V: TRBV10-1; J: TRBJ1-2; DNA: TGCGCCAGCAGTGAGTCGGCGGGGGCAGGTGGCTACACCTTC; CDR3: CASSESAGAGGYTF
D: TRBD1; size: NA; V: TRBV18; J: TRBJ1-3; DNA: TGTGCCAGCTCACCACCGGACAGGGGTTCTGGAAACACCATATATTTT; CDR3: CASSPPDRGSGNTIYF
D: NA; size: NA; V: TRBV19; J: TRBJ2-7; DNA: TGTGCCAGCGGGGAAGGTCTGGGCGAGCAGTACTTC; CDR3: CASGEGLGEQYF
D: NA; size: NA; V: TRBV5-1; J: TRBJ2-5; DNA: TGCGCCAGCAGCCCCAGGGGGAGCGGGGAGACCCAGTACTTC; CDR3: CASSPRGSGETQYF
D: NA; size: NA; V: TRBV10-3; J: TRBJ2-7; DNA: TGTGCCATCAGTGTCGGCAGGGGATACGAGCAGTACTTC; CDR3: CAISVGRGYEQYF
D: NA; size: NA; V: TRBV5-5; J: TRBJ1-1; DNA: TGTGCCAGCAGTCTGCATCAGGGCGCCATCGCTGAAGCTTTCTTT; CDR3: CASSLHQGAIAEAFF
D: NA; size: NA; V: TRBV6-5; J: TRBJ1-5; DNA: TGTGCCAGCACCGAATCCCCGGGGAGCAATCAGCCCCAGCATTTT; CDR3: CASTESPGSNQPQHF
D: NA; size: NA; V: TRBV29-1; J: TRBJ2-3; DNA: TGCAGCGGAGTTGACGGCACAGATACGCAGTATTTT; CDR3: CSGVDGTDTQYF
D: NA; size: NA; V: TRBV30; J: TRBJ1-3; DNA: TGTGCCTGGAGTGGGGGGAGATTGTTTTCTGGAAACACCATATATTTT; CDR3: CAWSGGRLFSGNTIYF
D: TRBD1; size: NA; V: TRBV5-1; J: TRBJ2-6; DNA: TGCGCCAGCAGCTTGCATACAGGGGATGGGGCCAACGTCCTGACTTTC; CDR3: CASSLHTGDGANVLTF
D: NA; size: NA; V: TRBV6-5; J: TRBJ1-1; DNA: TGTGCCAGCAGTTACGTGCGGGTGGGGAACACTGAAGCTTTCTTT; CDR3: CASSYVRVGNTEAFF
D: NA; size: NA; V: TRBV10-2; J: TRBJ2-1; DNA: TGCGCCAGCAGTGCTACACAGAACAATGAGCAGTTCTTC; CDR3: CASSATQNNEQFF
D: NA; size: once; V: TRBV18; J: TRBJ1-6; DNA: TGTGCCAGCTCATCTTGGACAGATAATTCACCCCTCCACTTT; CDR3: CASSSWTDNSPLHF
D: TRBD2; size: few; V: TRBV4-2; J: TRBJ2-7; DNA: TGTGCCAGCAGCCAGGCACTAGCGGGGGAGCGGGACGAGCAGTACTTC; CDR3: CASSQALAGERDEQYF
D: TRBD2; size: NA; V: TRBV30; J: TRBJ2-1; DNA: TGTGCCTGGTCGGGACTAGCTTCTCTTGAGCAGTTCTTC; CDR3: CAWSGLASLEQFF
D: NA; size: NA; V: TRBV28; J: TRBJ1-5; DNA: TGTGCCAGCATGAGGGCAGCAGCTTTCAATCAGCCCCAGCATTTT; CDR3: CASMRAAAFNQPQHF
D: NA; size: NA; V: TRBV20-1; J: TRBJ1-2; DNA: TGCAGTGCTAGCCCCAACTATGGCTACACCTTC; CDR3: CSASPNYGYTF
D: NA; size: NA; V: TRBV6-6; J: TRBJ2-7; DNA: TGTGCCAGCAGCCAGGGGGGATCCTACGAGCAGTACTTC; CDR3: CASSQGGSYEQYF
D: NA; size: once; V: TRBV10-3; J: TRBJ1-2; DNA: TGTGCCATCAGTGGGGTTGTGGGGGCTGGGAGCGGCTACACCTTC; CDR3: CAISGVVGAGSGYTF
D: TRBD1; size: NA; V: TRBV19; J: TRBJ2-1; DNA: TGTGCCAGTGGTCGGGACAGGGATTTGAGTGAGCAGTTCTTC; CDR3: CASGRDRDLSEQFF
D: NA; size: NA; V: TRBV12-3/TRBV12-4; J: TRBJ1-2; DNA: TGTGCCAGCAGCCCGAGGGACCTATATGGCTACACCTTC; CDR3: CASSPRDLYGYTF
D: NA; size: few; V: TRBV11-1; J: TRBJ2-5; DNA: TGTGCCAGCAGCCCCCATGGCCTCCAAGAGACCCAGTACTTC; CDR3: CASSPHGLQETQYF
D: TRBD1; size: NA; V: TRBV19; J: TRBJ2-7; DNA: TGTGCCAGTAGTAACCAGGGGGCGAGCGAGCAGTACTTC; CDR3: CASSNQGASEQYF
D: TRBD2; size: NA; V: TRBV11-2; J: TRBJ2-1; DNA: TGTGCCAGCAGCCCGACTAGCGGCCCTCTGAGCTCCTACAATGAGCAGTTCTTC; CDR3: CASSPTSGPLSSYNEQFF
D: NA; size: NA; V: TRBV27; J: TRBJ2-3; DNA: TGTGCCAGCAGGGGCAGCGGCGTTAGCACAGATACGCAGTATTTT; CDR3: CASRGSGVSTDTQYF
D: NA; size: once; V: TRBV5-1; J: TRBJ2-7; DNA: TGCGCCAGCAGCTTGGATGGCAGACCCTACTACGAGCAGTACTTC; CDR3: CASSLDGRPYYEQYF
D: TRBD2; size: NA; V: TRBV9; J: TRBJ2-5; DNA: TGTGCCAGCAGCGTGGGGGCTAGCGGGAGGTACCAAGAGACCCAGTACTTC; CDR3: CASSVGASGRYQETQYF
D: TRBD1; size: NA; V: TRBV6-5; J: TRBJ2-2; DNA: TGTGCCAGCAATACGGGACAGGGGAACACCGGGGAGCTGTTTTTT; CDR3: CASNTGQGNTGELFF
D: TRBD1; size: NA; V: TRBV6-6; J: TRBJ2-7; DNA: TGTGCCAGCAGAAAGGACAGGGAACCGTCCTACGAGCAGTACTTC; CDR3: CASRKDREPSYEQYF
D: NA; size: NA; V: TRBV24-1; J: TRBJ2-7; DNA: TGTGCCACCAGTGGCGACAGCCATTACGAGCAGTACTTC; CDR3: CATSGDSHYEQYF
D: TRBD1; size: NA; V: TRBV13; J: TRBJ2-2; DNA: TGTGCCAGCAGCTTCGGACAGGGGCCGAACACCGGGGAGCTGTTTTTT; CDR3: CASSFGQGPNTGELFF
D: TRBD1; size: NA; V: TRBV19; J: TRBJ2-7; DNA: TGTGCCAGTAAGCAGGGACAGGGCCTATACGAGCAGTACTTC; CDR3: CASKQGQGLYEQYF
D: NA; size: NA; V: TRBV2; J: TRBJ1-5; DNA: TGTGCCAGCAGTCCTGACAGAGGATATCAGCCCCAGCATTTT; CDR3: CASSPDRGYQPQHF
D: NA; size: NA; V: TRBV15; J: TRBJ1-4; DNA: TGTGCCACCAGCAGAGAAGGGACTAATGAAAAACTGTTTTTT; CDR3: CATSREGTNEKLFF
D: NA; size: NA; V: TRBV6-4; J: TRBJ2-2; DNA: TGTGCCAGCAGTGAATTGTCATTCGCCGGGGAGCTGTTTTTT; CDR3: CASSELSFAGELFF
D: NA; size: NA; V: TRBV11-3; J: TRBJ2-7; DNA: TGTGCCAGCAGCACCAATTATGGGGCCGTCTACGAGCAGTACTTC; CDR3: CASSTNYGAVYEQYF
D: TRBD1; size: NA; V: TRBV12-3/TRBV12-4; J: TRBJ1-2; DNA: TGTGCCAGCAAGGAGGGGGCCAACTATGGCTACACCTTC; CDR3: CASKEGANYGYTF
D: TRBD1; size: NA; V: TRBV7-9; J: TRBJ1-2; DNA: TGTGCCAGCAGCACCAGGGGGCCGGGTGGCTACACCTTC; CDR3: CASSTRGPGGYTF
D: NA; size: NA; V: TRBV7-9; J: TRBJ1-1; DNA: TGTGCCAGCAGCTTTGGGACTGACACTGAAGCTTTCTTT; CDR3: CASSFGTDTEAFF
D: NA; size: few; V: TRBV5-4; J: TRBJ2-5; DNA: TGTGCCAGCAGCCTCCAAGGGCCCGCCGAGACCCAGTACTTC; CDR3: CASSLQGPAETQYF
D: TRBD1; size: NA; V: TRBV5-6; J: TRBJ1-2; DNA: TGTGCCAGCAGCTTAGACAGGGAACATGGCTACACCTTC; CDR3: CASSLDREHGYTF